This entry describes one TCR beta chain. The sample originates from a study of technical replicates of blood from a few donors. V trimming: 4 bases; J trimming: 6 bases; junction bases outside the gene matches: 4. The CDR3 runs to 13 residues. Germline CDR1 reads LNHDA; CDR2 reads SQIVND (reference sequence). Clones were sequenced by immunoSEQ multiplex PCR, and TCRdb holds only the in-frame ones, with some missing. The profile shows about 83,000 clones, 90% to 95% of them singletons. The chain is built from TRBV19 and TRBJ1-1; 8 bases match TRBD1. Sequenced: T cells isolated from PBMCs. The TCR sequence derives from a human donor in good health. CDR3 in amino acids: CASSTATGAEAFF. CDR3 bases: TGTGCCAGTAGTACCGCGACAGGGGCTGAAGCTTTCTTT.